The 25 T cell receptor beta chains presented below share a single source sample, sequenced in a study of cytomegalovirus exposure and HLA in healthy donors. It was with 60 Vbeta and 13 Jbeta primers that the PCR ran. Clones were sequenced by immunoSEQ multiplex PCR, and TCRdb holds only the in-frame ones, with some missing. This sample has 90,000 to 150,000 clones, with 15% to 19% found just once. The sequenced sample consisted of PBMCs. The origin of the receptors is a young woman in good health and CMV-seronegative.

This clone appeared a few times. The CDR3 coding sequence is TGTGCCAGTAGTACGACAGGGGAGGGAGCTAACTATGGCTACACCTTC. Protein: CASSTTGEGANYGYTF. The chain uses TRBV19 and TRBJ1-2, with TRBD1 identical over 8 bases. This CDR3 comprises 16 residues. Trimming removed 4 bases from V and 0 bases from J; junction bases left unmatched: 7. The germline V gene encodes CDR1 LNHDA and CDR2 SQIVND (reference sequence).

This rearrangement joins TRBV5-1 to TRBJ2-7, with D possibly matching TRBD1 (7 bases). Per germline, CDR1 SGHRS and CDR2 YFSETQ. CDR3 length: 14 amino acids. The V end lost 4 bases, the J end lost 7 bases, and 18 bases lay between the germline ends. In DNA form, the CDR3 reads TGCGCCAGCAGCCCCGGAGGGGGACAGTTGGAGCAGTACTTC. Encoded protein: CASSPGGGQLEQYF.

The chain is built from TRBV7-9 and TRBJ1-1, with D uncertain. Germline V gives CDR1 SEHNR, CDR2 FQNEAQ (reference sequence). CDR3 length: 15 residues. V lost 5 bases and J 6 bases, leaving 19 bases between the germline ends. The CDR3, as DNA: TGTGCCAGCAGCCCTACCCCGTCAAGGAGGGCTGAAGCTTTCTTT. Translated: CASSPTPSRRAEAFF.

The V gene is TRBV6-5, the J gene TRBJ1-2; no clear D. The germline V and J ends were trimmed by 4 bases and 2 bases, with 8 bases remaining between them. Germline V gene lookup returns CDR1 MNHEY and CDR2 SVGAGI. The CDR3 is 13 residues long. This chain's CDR3 is CASSFTPNYGYTF. For the CDR3, the DNA is TGTGCCAGCAGTTTCACACCCAACTATGGCTACACCTTC.

This clone occurred a few times. This chain connects TRBV6-1 to TRBJ1-5; maybe TRBD1 (5 bases). The CDR3 is made up of 14 amino acids. Per germline, CDR1 MNHNS and CDR2 SASEGT. The V and J ends lost 4 bases and 4 bases respectively, with 11 bases between them. The DNA of the CDR3 is TGTGCCAGCAGTGCACAGGCCGGAAATCAGCCCCAGCATTTT. Encoded protein: CASSAQAGNQPQHF.

This clone was detected only a few times. In nucleotides, the CDR3 is TGTGCCAGTAGTATAGTCGGAGGGAGCTCTGGGGCCAACGTCCTGACTTTC. Translated: CASSIVGGSSGANVLTF. The chain employs TRBV19 and TRBJ2-6; D possibly corresponds to TRBD2 (6 bases). Germline CDR1 and CDR2: LNHDA and SQIVND (reference sequence). Trimming shortened V by 1 base and J by 0 bases, and 10 bases separated the two germline ends. The CDR3 is 17 residues long.

This clone has a handful of counts. The gene calls are TRBV19 and TRBJ2-1; the D gene is possibly TRBD1 (6 bases). This CDR3 has 17 amino acids. Per germline, CDR1 LNHDA and CDR2 SQIVND (reference sequence). The V gene lost 9 bases and the J gene lost 3 bases, with 24 bases spanning the gap. The CDR3 DNA is TGTGCCAGCACCCCGGGACACGCTCCTATCTTCTACAATGAGCAGTTCTTC. Translation: CASTPGHAPIFYNEQFF.

V gene TRBV7-2 combines with J gene TRBJ2-2; D not certain. The CDR3 totals 15 residues. From germline, CDR1 is SGHTA and CDR2 FQGNSA. The V end was cut by 5 bases, the J end by 2 bases, with 12 bases between. CDR3 amino acids: CASSMQAFNTGELFF. As DNA, the CDR3 is TGTGCCAGCAGCATGCAGGCCTTCAACACCGGGGAGCTGTTTTTT.

The genes are TRBV5-1 and TRBJ1-1; tentatively, D is TRBD1 (5 bases). V was clipped by 5 bases and J by 0 bases, with 8 bases between them. Germline lookup yields CDR1 SGHRS and CDR2 YFSETQ. This CDR3 region has 13 residues. The CDR3 bases are TGCGCCAGCAGTCAGGGCATGAACACTGAAGCTTTCTTT. Encoded protein: CASSQGMNTEAFF.

The V call is TRBV7-6, the J call TRBJ2-7; D gene unclear. CDR3 size: 14 residues. The germline V gene has CDR1 SGHVS and CDR2 FNYEAQ. The V gene lost 1 base and the J gene lost 0 bases, with 7 bases spanning the gap. The CDR3 region is CASSLVESSYEQYF. CDR3 DNA: TGTGCCAGCAGCTTAGTAGAGAGCTCCTACGAGCAGTACTTC.

V usage is TRBV9 and J usage is TRBJ1-4, with 9 bases fitting TRBD1. V lost 4 bases to trimming and J lost 4 bases; unmatched junction nucleotides: 2. This CDR3 is 14 amino acids long. Germline-derived CDR1 and CDR2 are SGDLS and YYNGEE. CDR3 nucleotides: TGTGCCAGCAGCAAGGGACAGGGTAATGAAAAACTGTTTTTT. Protein product: CASSKGQGNEKLFF.

The rearrangement joins TRBV5-1 to TRBJ2-1, with D possibly TRBD2 on 5 matching bases. The CDR3 is made up of 16 amino acids. Trimming cost V 0 bases and J 8 bases, with 18 bases left between them. The germline V gene encodes CDR1 SGHRS and CDR2 YFSETQ. DNA of the CDR3: TGCGCCAGCAGCTTGGACGGGGTCCCTCCGACGCATGAGCAGTTCTTC. It codes for CASSLDGVPPTHEQFF.

This sequence joins TRBV19 and TRBJ1-5, with 7 bases matching TRBD1. The CDR3 consists of 14 residues. Per germline, CDR1 LNHDA and CDR2 SQIVND (reference sequence). The V gene end was trimmed by 3 bases and the J gene end by 6 bases; junction bases not matched to a gene: 5. The CDR3, as DNA: TGTGCCAGTAGTATTCACAGGGGTCGTCAGCCCCAGCATTTT. It encodes CASSIHRGRQPQHF.

This clone was seen a handful of times. The CDR3 loop is CASSPWGRSTNEKLFF. CDR3 DNA sequence: TGTGCCAGCAGCCCCTGGGGCAGATCAACTAATGAAAAACTGTTTTTT. The chain combines TRBV2 with TRBJ1-4, with a possible D match to TRBD1 (5 bases). The CDR3 is made up of 16 amino acids. Germline V gene lookup returns CDR1 SNHLY and CDR2 FYNNEI. With 6 bases removed from V and 0 bases from J, the gap between germline ends came to 14 bases.

The rearrangement joins TRBV5-6 to TRBJ1-1, with a weak D call TRBD1 (6 bases). The germline V gene has CDR1 SGHDT and CDR2 YYEEEE. CDR3 length equals 13 residues. The V and J ends lost 1 base and 8 bases respectively, with 12 bases between them. CDR3 region: CASSLPGASEAFF. CDR3 nucleotide sequence: TGTGCCAGCAGCTTGCCAGGGGCCTCCGAAGCTTTCTTT.

This chain links TRBV13 with TRBJ2-7; 14 bases fit TRBD2. The V and J ends lost 4 bases and 1 base, in that order; junction bases with no gene match: 6. The CDR3 runs to 17 residues. Germline V gives CDR1 PRHDT, CDR2 FYEKMQ (reference sequence). The CDR3 reads CASSSGLAGGASYEQYF. The CDR3 nucleotides are TGTGCCAGCAGCTCCGGACTAGCGGGAGGCGCGTCCTACGAGCAGTACTTC. The full variable domain, its missing parts supplied by reference TRBV13 and TRBJ2-7, is AAGVIQSPRHLIKEKRETATLKCYPIPRHDTVYWYQQGPGQDPQFLISFYEKMQSDKGSIPDRFSAQQFSDYHSELNMSSLELGDSALYFCASSSGLAGGASYEQYFGPGTRLTVT.

The chain is built from TRBV7-6 and TRBJ1-1; 7 bases align to TRBD1. V lost 5 bases and J lost 4; bases outside the gene matches: 13. Germline V gene sequence: CDR1 SGHVS, CDR2 FNYEAQ. There are 16 residues in the CDR3. In nucleotides, the CDR3 is TGTGCCAGCAGCCCTAGGACAGGAGGGGCGCGCACTGAAGCTTTCTTT. This codes for CASSPRTGGARTEAFF.

The J gene is TRBJ2-7, the V gene TRBV7-2; a possible D gene is TRBD2 (6 bases). Germline V gives CDR1 SGHTA, CDR2 FQGNSA. CDR3 size: 14 residues. The V end lost 0 bases, the J end lost 5 bases, and 11 bases lay between the germline ends. The CDR3 is CASSLAKGLNEQYF. Here the CDR3 DNA reads TGTGCCAGCAGCTTAGCGAAGGGACTGAACGAGCAGTACTTC.

The rearrangement joins TRBV4-3 to TRBJ2-2; 7 positions agree with TRBD1. This CDR3 contains 17 residues. After removal of 0 bases from V and 4 bases from J, the junction contained 8 bases not matched to a gene. Germline CDR1 and CDR2: LGHNA and YSLEER. CDR3 residues: CASSQDPGQSRTGELFF. CDR3 bases: TGCGCCAGCAGCCAAGATCCGGGACAGAGTCGCACCGGGGAGCTGTTTTTT.

The chain couples TRBV28 to TRBJ1-1, with D perhaps TRBD1 (6 bases). Trimming stripped 7 bases from V and 3 bases from J, with 18 bases between. Germline assignment: CDR1 MDHEN and CDR2 SYDVKM. This CDR3 is 15 amino acids long. This CDR3 is CASTVLGSGDTEAFF. The CDR3 DNA follows: TGTGCCAGCACAGTCCTTGGATCAGGGGACACTGAAGCTTTCTTT. Based on the CDR3 plus reference TRBV28 and TRBJ1-1, the full variable domain is DVKVTQSSRYLVKRTGEKVFLECVQDMDHENMFWYRQDPGLGLRLIYFSYDVKMKEKGDIPEGYSVSREKKERFSLILESASTNQTSMYLCASTVLGSGDTEAFFGQGTRLTVV.

This rearrangement joins TRBV27 to TRBJ1-3, with D possibly TRBD1 on 5 matching bases. The V end lost 5 bases, the J end lost 4 bases, and 18 bases lay between the germline ends. Germline V gives CDR1 MNHEY, CDR2 SMNVEV (reference sequence). The CDR3 runs to 16 residues. DNA for the CDR3: TGTGCCAGCAGTGTAAGATACAGGCTCTCCGGAAACACCATATATTTT. Translated, it gives CASSVRYRLSGNTIYF.

The V and J genes are TRBV9 and TRBJ2-7; possibly TRBD1 for D (6 bases). This CDR3 has 12 amino acids. Germline V lookup: CDR1 SGDLS, CDR2 YYNGEE. Trimming stripped 4 bases from V and 5 bases from J, with 10 bases between. The CDR3 here is CASSTGTNEQYF. Written as DNA, the CDR3 is TGTGCCAGCAGCACAGGGACAAACGAGCAGTACTTC. The entire variable domain, with the rest obtained from reference TRBV9 and TRBJ2-7, is as follows: DSGVTQTPKHLITATGQRVTLRCSPRSGDLSVYWYQQSLDQGLQFLIQYYNGEERAKGNILERFSAQQFPDLHSELNLSSLELGDSALYFCASSTGTNEQYFGPGTRLTVT.

In this sample, this clone turned up a few times. The genes are TRBV5-1 and TRBJ2-7; 12 nucleotides agree with TRBD2. CDR3 length equals 14 residues. The germline CDR1 and CDR2 sequences are SGHRS and YFSETQ. The trim removed 4 bases at V and 3 bases at J, leaving 2 bases unmatched. The CDR3 sequence: CASSPTSGSYEQYF. CDR3 nucleotides: TGCGCCAGCAGCCCGACTAGCGGGAGCTACGAGCAGTACTTC.

This chain joins TRBV11-2 and TRBJ2-7; D possibly corresponds to TRBD2 (6 bases). V was cut by 6 bases and J by 0 bases, with 18 bases left in between. CDR1 SGHAT and CDR2 FQNNGV come from the germline V gene. This CDR3 is 16 amino acids long. CDR3 loop: CASSFTEGPPSYEQYF. The CDR3 bases are TGTGCCAGCAGTTTCACGGAGGGACCACCCTCCTACGAGCAGTACTTC.

The chain couples TRBV6-6 to TRBJ2-3; TRBD2 matches at 8 bases. Germline CDR1 reads MNHNY; CDR2 reads SVGAGI (reference sequence). This CDR3 spans 16 amino acids. Unmatched junction bases numbered 9, after V lost 5 bases and J lost 2 bases. The CDR3 region has the DNA TGTGCCAGCAGTCCTCCTCGCGGGGGGAACACAGATACGCAGTATTTT. Residues: CASSPPRGGNTDTQYF.